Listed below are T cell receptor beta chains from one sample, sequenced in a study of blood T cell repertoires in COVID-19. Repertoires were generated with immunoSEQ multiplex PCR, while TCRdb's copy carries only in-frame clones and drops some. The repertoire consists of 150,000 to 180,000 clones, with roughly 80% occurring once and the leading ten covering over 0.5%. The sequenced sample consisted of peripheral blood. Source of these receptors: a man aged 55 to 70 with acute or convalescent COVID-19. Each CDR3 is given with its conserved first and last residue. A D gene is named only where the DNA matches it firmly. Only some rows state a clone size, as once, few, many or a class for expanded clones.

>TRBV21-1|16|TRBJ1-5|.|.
TGTGCCAGCAGCAAAGTGAGACAGGGATGCAATCAGCCCCAGCATTTT
CASSKVRQGCNQPQHF
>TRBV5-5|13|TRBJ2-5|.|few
TGTGCCAGCAGCTATGGGGCGGGGGAGACCCAGTACTTC
CASSYGAGETQYF
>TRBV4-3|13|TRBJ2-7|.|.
TGCGCCAGCAGCCAAGTCCGGGACTTCGAGCAGTACTTC
CASSQVRDFEQYF
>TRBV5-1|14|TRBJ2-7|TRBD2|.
TGCGCCAGCAGAGTCGGGCGGGAGCGGGGCGAGCAGTACTTC
CASRVGRERGEQYF
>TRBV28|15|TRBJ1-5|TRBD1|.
TGTGCCAGCAGACATAAAACAGGGGGATGGCAGCCCCAGCATTTT
CASRHKTGGWQPQHF
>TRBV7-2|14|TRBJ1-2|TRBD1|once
TGTGCCAGCAGCTTGACAGGGACCTCTATGGGCTACACCTTC
CASSLTGTSMGYTF
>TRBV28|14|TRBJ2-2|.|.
TGTGCCAGCAGTTTTGGAGACAGCACCGGGGAGCTGTTTTTT
CASSFGDSTGELFF
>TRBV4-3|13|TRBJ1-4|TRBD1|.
TGCGCCAGCAGCCGGGACAGGGGAGAAAAACTGTTTTTT
CASSRDRGEKLFF
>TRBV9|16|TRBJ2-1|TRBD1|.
TGTGCCAGCAGCGTGACTGGACAGGGGTCCTACAATGAGCAGTTCTTC
CASSVTGQGSYNEQFF
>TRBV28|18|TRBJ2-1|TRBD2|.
TGTGCCAGCAGTTCCACCCTCGTCAAGAGCGGGAGGGCCAGGGAGCAGTTCTTC
CASSSTLVKSGRAREQFF
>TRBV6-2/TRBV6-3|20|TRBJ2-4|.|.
TGTGCCAGCAGTTCCCCTCCCCCCCGAAAAGGGGAATGGGCCAAAAACATTCAGTACTTC
CASSSPPPRKGEWAKNIQYF
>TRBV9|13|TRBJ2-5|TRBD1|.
TGTGCCAGCAGCAGGGACAGGGGAGAGACCCAGTACTTC
CASSRDRGETQYF
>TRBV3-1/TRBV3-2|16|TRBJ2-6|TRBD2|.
TGTGCCTTAGGACTAGCGGGAGGGGGAGGGGCCAACGTCCTGACTTTC
CALGLAGGGGANVLTF
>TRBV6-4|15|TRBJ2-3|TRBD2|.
TGTGCCAGCAGTTTGGCGGGGGGAAGCACAGATACGCAGTATTTT
CASSLAGGSTDTQYF
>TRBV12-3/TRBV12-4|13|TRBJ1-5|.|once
TGTGCCAGCAGTTTGGGCAGTAATCAGCCCCAGCATTTT
CASSLGSNQPQHF
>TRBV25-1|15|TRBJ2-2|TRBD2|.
TGTGCCAGCAGACGGGAGACTAGCGGTACCGGGGAGCTGTTTTTT
CASRRETSGTGELFF
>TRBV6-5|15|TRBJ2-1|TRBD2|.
TGTGCCAGCGACCTTAGCGGGGGGGGATACAATGAGCAGTTCTTC
CASDLSGGGYNEQFF
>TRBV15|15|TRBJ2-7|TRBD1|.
TGTGCCACCAGCAGACTTAACAGGGGTCCCTACGAGCAGTACTTC
CATSRLNRGPYEQYF
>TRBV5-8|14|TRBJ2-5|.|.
TGTGCCAGCAGCTTGGGGCGGGTGCGGGAGACCCAGTACTTC
CASSLGRVRETQYF
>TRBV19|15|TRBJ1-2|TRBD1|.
TGTGCCAGTAGTATCCGGGACAGGGGCGACTATGGCTACACCTTC
CASSIRDRGDYGYTF
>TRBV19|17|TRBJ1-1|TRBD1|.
TGTGCCAGTAGTTACACCTTCGGGACAGGGGAGAACACTGAAGCTTTCTTT
CASSYTFGTGENTEAFF
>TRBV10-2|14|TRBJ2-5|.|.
TGCGCCAGCAAACAAGCCGGGGAGTGGGAGACCCAGTACTTC
CASKQAGEWETQYF
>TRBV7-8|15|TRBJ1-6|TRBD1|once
TGTGCCAGCAGCCGATGGGACAGGGATAATTCACCCCTCCACTTT
CASSRWDRDNSPLHF
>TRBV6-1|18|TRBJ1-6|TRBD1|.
TGTGCCAGCAGTGGAACAGGGGGGCACCTGATTGTCAATTCACCCCTCCACTTT
CASSGTGGHLIVNSPLHF
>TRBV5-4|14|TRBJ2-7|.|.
TGTGCCAGCAGCTTGCGCGGGGGCACTTACGAGCAGTACTTC
CASSLRGGTYEQYF
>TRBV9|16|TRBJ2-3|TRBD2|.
TGTGCCAGCAGCGTAGAAAGCGGGGTTAGCACAGATACGCAGTATTTT
CASSVESGVSTDTQYF